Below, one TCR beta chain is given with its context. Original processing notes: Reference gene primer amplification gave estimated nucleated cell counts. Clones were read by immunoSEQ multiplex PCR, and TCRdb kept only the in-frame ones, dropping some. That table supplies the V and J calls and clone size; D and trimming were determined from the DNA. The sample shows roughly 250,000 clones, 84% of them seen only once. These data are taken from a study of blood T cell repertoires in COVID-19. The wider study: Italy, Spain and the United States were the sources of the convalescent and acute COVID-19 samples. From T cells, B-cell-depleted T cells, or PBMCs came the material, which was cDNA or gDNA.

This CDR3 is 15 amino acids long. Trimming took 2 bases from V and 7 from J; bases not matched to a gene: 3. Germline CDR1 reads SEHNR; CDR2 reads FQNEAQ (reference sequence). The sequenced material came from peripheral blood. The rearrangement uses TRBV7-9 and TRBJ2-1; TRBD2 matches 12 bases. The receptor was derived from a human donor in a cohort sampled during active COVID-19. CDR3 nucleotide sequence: TGTGCCAGCAGCTTAACACTAGCGGGAGGAAATGAGCAGTTCTTC. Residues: CASSLTLAGGNEQFF.